The next 3 T cell receptor beta chains were all read from a single sample in a study of T cell responses to AZD1222 COVID-19 vaccine. The method was immunoSEQ multiplex PCR; TCRdb's version includes in-frame clones alone and lacks a portion of them. The sample contains some 200,000 clones, over 90% of which appear only once. Material: peripheral blood, obtained on day 0 of AZD1222 vaccination. All receptors derive from an adult in good health.

V and J are TRBV4-1 and TRBJ1-5; D is unclear. Trimming removed 3 bases from V and 7 bases from J, with 13 bases in between. The CDR3 totals 14 residues. The germline V gene has CDR1 MGHRA and CDR2 YSYEKL. The CDR3 protein is CASSQGGIGQPQHF. In DNA form, the CDR3 reads TGCGCCAGCAGCCAGGGTGGGATAGGACAGCCCCAGCATTTT.

The gene calls are TRBV6-5 and TRBJ1-4; TRBD1 is a possible D gene (5 bases). The V gene lost 6 bases and the J gene lost 5 bases, with 10 bases spanning the gap. The length of the CDR3 is 13 residues. CDR1 is MNHEY, CDR2 SVGAGI, per germline. The CDR3 spells CASSRVLNEKLFF. The DNA of the CDR3 is TGTGCCAGCAGCAGGGTTTTAAATGAAAAACTGTTTTTT.

The genes are TRBV6-1 and TRBJ1-1; no clear D gene. Germline CDR1 reads MNHNS; CDR2 reads SASEGT. CDR3 size: 17 residues. V was shortened by 2 bases and J by 4 bases, with 20 bases between the two germline ends. The CDR3, as DNA: TGTGCCAGCAGTGAAAGAATCGACGGTCTTGACGGCACTGAAGCTTTCTTT. It yields the protein CASSERIDGLDGTEAFF.